This T cell receptor beta chain derives from a study of intratumoral heterogeneity in liver cancer. In regard to this clone: Different DNA sequences within this sample yield the same CDR3.

The method was immunoSEQ multiplex PCR; TCRdb's version includes in-frame clones alone and lacks a portion of them. The sample lists over 20,000 clones, around 78% occurring once. Germline V gene data show CDR1 as MNHEY and CDR2 as SMNVEV (reference sequence). The V and J ends lost 5 bases and 5 bases, in that order; junction bases with no gene match: 8. This CDR3 spans 14 amino acids. Sequencing was performed on tumor-adjacent normal tissue, taken before any cancer treatment. The sequence derives from a woman in her seventies with hepatocellular carcinoma. The chain recombines TRBV27 with TRBJ1-1; 7 nucleotides line up with TRBD1. CDR3 residues: CASSPQGVGTEAFF. The CDR3 nucleotides read TGTGCCAGCAGTCCCCAGGGGGTTGGGACTGAAGCTTTCTTT.